A single sample gave rise to the 27 T cell receptor beta chains below, sequenced in a study of blood T cell repertoires in COVID-19. Data came from immunoSEQ multiplex PCR; TCRdb stores just in-frame clones and leaves some out. The table has 90,000 to 100,000 clones, 86% seen once. Sequenced sample: peripheral blood. The receptors were gathered from a man older than 75 with acute or convalescent COVID-19.

The genes are TRBV28 and TRBJ1-1, with D unresolved. The V gene lost 2 bases and the J gene lost 4 bases, with 5 bases spanning the gap. The CDR3 length is 12 residues. Looked up from germline, CDR1 is MDHEN and CDR2 is SYDVKM. CDR3 in DNA: TGTGCCAGCAGTTTACGGTTCACTGAAGCTTTCTTT. Translated, it gives CASSLRFTEAFF. Filled out from reference TRBV28 and TRBJ1-1, the complete variable domain reads DVKVTQSSRYLVKRTGEKVFLECVQDMDHENMFWYRQDPGLGLRLIYFSYDVKMKEKGDIPEGYSVSREKKERFSLILESASTNQTSMYLCASSLRFTEAFFGQGTRLTVV.

This chain connects TRBV7-8 to TRBJ1-3; D may be TRBD1 (5 bases). The CDR3 contains 15 residues. V lost 5 bases and J lost 4, with 15 bases in between. CDR1 is SGHVS and CDR2 is FQNEAQ in the germline V gene. In DNA form, the CDR3 reads TGTGCCAGCAGCCCACAAGGGGCCCTGGGAAACACCATATATTTT. Amino acids: CASSPQGALGNTIYF.

The chain carries TRBV9 and TRBJ2-1; D perhaps matches TRBD2 (6 bases). CDR3 size: 15 residues. Trimming removed 0 bases at V and 12 bases at J, with 19 bases between. Germline CDR1 is SGDLS and CDR2 is YYNGEE. For the CDR3, the DNA is TGTGCCAGCAGCGTAGACGGGAGCCCCCGATTAGTGCAGTTCTTC. Amino acid sequence: CASSVDGSPRLVQFF.

The chain recombines TRBV4-1 with TRBJ2-6; 8 bases align to TRBD1. Germline values: CDR1 MGHRA, CDR2 YSYEKL. The length of the CDR3 is 18 residues. After removal of 3 bases from V and 1 base from J, the junction contained 8 bases not matched to a gene. CDR3 nucleotide sequence: TGCGCCAGCAGCCAGACAGGGGCTGGGAATTCTGGGGCCAACGTCCTGACTTTC. Its translation: CASSQTGAGNSGANVLTF.

The chain carries TRBV5-1 and TRBJ1-1; maybe TRBD1 (5 bases). The CDR3 is 16 amino acids. Trimming pared 2 bases from V and 0 bases from J, leaving 14 bases between. Germline V lookup: CDR1 SGHRS, CDR2 YFSETQ. Written as DNA, the CDR3 is TGCGCCAGCAGCTTAGGTACAACAGGCATGAACACTGAAGCTTTCTTT. Residues: CASSLGTTGMNTEAFF.

The gene calls are TRBV29-1 and TRBJ2-1; D may be TRBD2 (5 bases). The V end was cut by 7 bases, the J end by 4 bases, with 5 bases between. Germline V gives CDR1 SQVTM, CDR2 ANQGSEA. The CDR3 has 10 amino acids. In DNA, the CDR3 is TGCAGCGGACTATACAATGAGCAGTTCTTC. Its translation: CSGLYNEQFF.

This clone was seen a single time. This sequence joins TRBV11-3 and TRBJ2-3; D might be TRBD2 (5 bases). The V end lost 1 base, the J end lost 8 bases, and 19 bases lay between the germline ends. Germline-derived CDR1 and CDR2 are SGHNT and YENEEA. The CDR3 consists of 16 residues. CDR3 sequence reads: CASSLGQGGSGGTQYF. The CDR3 DNA follows: TGTGCCAGCAGCTTAGGACAAGGAGGTTCGGGTGGTACGCAGTATTTT.

V usage is TRBV21-1 and J usage is TRBJ2-1; TRBD1 is the table's D call, not checked against the DNA. TRBV21-1 is a documented pseudogene. The length of the CDR3 is 19 residues. CDR3 sequence reads: CASSKGLFGGTASYNEQFF. Here the CDR3 DNA reads TGTGCCAGCAGCAAGGGCTTATTTGGGGGGACAGCCTCCTACAATGAGCAGTTCTTC.

This chain uses TRBV19 with TRBJ2-3; TRBD2 might be the D (6 bases). The V gene's germline CDR1 is LNHDA and CDR2 SQIVND (reference sequence). Trimming cost V 4 bases and J 1 base, with 12 bases left between them. The CDR3 is made up of 15 amino acids. CDR3 DNA sequence: TGTGCCAGTAGTAACGGCGGGATCGGCACAGATACGCAGTATTTT. Its protein product is CASSNGGIGTDTQYF.

The CDR3 DNA sequence: TGTGCCAGCAGCTTAGGGACGGGAGCCGGAGATACGCAGTATTTT. This translates into CASSLGTGAGDTQYF. The J gene is TRBJ2-3, the V gene TRBV13, with D possibly matching TRBD2 (6 bases). V was shortened by 0 bases and J by 5 bases, with 12 bases between the two germline ends. CDR1 PRHDT and CDR2 FYEKMQ come from the germline V gene (reference sequence). The CDR3 has 15 amino acids.

The V and J genes are TRBV19 and TRBJ2-1; 11 bases fit TRBD2. Losses at the gene ends were 4 bases for V and 4 bases for J; bases not matched to a gene: 9. This CDR3 contains 17 residues. Looked up from germline, CDR1 is LNHDA and CDR2 is SQIVND (reference sequence). The CDR3 loop reads CASSTERTSGPYNEQFF. The DNA for the CDR3 is TGTGCCAGTAGTACCGAACGGACTAGCGGGCCATACAATGAGCAGTTCTTC. The whole variable domain, remainder taken from reference TRBV19 and TRBJ2-1, is DGGITQSPKYLFRKEGQNVTLSCEQNLNHDAMYWYRQDPGQGLRLIYYSQIVNDFQKGDIAEGYSVSREKKESFPLTVTSAQKNPTAFYLCASSTERTSGPYNEQFFGPGTRLTVL.

The chain recombines TRBV15 with TRBJ2-5, with 12 bases matching TRBD1. The CDR3 is 15 residues long. The germline V gene has CDR1 LNHNV and CDR2 YYDKDF (reference sequence). Trimming removed 5 bases from V and 1 base from J; junction bases left unmatched: 2. This CDR3 is CATSWDRGPQETQYF. The CDR3 region has the DNA TGTGCCACCAGCTGGGACAGGGGGCCCCAAGAGACCCAGTACTTC.

The gene calls are TRBV10-3 and TRBJ2-7, with 12 bases matching TRBD2. Germline values: CDR1 ENHRY, CDR2 SYGVKD. The ends lost 4 bases at V and 1 base at J; junction bases unmatched: 5. The CDR3 is 16 residues long. The CDR3 sequence is CAISVPGLAGSYEQYF. The DNA of the CDR3 is TGTGCCATCAGTGTGCCGGGACTAGCGGGTTCCTACGAGCAGTACTTC.

This clone was counted only a few times. This sequence joins TRBV7-6 and TRBJ2-1, with TRBD2 matching 11 bases. Per germline, CDR1 SGHVS and CDR2 FNYEAQ. This CDR3 has 16 residues. V was pared by 5 bases and J by 4 bases, with 7 bases of the junction left unmatched. CDR3 in amino acids: CASSPGASGRYNEQFF. CDR3 nucleotide sequence: TGTGCCAGCAGCCCCGGGGCTAGCGGGAGGTACAATGAGCAGTTCTTC.

The V call is TRBV4-1, the J call TRBJ1-2, with unresolved D. Trimming removed 0 bases at V and 2 bases at J, with 10 bases between. The germline V gene encodes CDR1 MGHRA and CDR2 YSYEKL. The CDR3 totals 15 residues. CDR3 sequence reads: CASSQEVARNYGYTF. CDR3 nucleotide sequence: TGCGCCAGCAGCCAAGAAGTGGCCAGGAACTATGGCTACACCTTC.

The V and J genes are TRBV6-5 and TRBJ1-4, with a possible D match to TRBD1 (6 bases). V dropped 6 bases and J dropped 8 bases, with 19 bases sitting between them. Germline V gives CDR1 MNHEY, CDR2 SVGAGI. The CDR3 covers 15 residues. CDR3 coding DNA: TGTGCCAGCAGGGATAGTTTGCAGGGGAGAGAAAAACTGTTTTTT. Translated, it gives CASRDSLQGREKLFF.

As for this clone: The same CDR3 arises from other DNA sequences in this sample as well. The rearrangement links TRBV6-5 to TRBJ2-5; 7 positions agree with TRBD2. J was trimmed by 1 base and V by 6 bases; bases with no gene match: 5. Germline-derived CDR1 and CDR2 are MNHEY and SVGAGI. The CDR3 is 14 residues long. CDR3 residues: CASSSGGLQETQYF. CDR3 DNA: TGTGCCAGCAGCTCGGGGGGACTCCAAGAGACCCAGTACTTC.

The chain joins TRBV7-2 to TRBJ2-4, with 8 nucleotides matching TRBD1. The length of the CDR3 is 14 residues. Germline assignment: CDR1 SGHTA and CDR2 FQGNSA. Losses at the gene ends were 2 bases for V and 3 bases for J; bases not matched to a gene: 0. The CDR3 bases are TGTGCCAGCAGCTTAACAGGGGGCAAAAACATTCAGTACTTC. Protein sequence: CASSLTGGKNIQYF.

The rearrangement links TRBV19 to TRBJ1-1; maybe TRBD1 (5 bases). This CDR3 is 13 amino acids long. Germline assignment: CDR1 LNHDA and CDR2 SQIVND (reference sequence). Trimming pared 5 bases from V and 3 bases from J, leaving 10 bases between. Here the CDR3 reads CASSPRGYTEAFF. CDR3 coding DNA: TGTGCCAGTAGTCCTCGGGGGTACACTGAAGCTTTCTTT.

CDR3 bases: TGTGCCAGCAGTTATGAAGCGGGGGGCCTCAATCAGCCCCAGCATTTT. This gives the protein CASSYEAGGLNQPQHF. The V call is TRBV6-2 or TRBV6-3, the J call TRBJ1-5, with D perhaps TRBD1 (6 bases). This CDR3 contains 16 residues. Germline V gene sequence: CDR1 MNHEY, CDR2 SVGEGT. Deletions cut 3 bases from V and 3 bases from J, with 15 bases between.

CDR3 nucleotides: TGTGCCTGGAGTGTACTCGGGGGGGTGGTTAGCTACACCTTC. This codes for CAWSVLGGVVSYTF. The gene calls are TRBV30 and TRBJ1-2; TRBD1 might be the D (5 bases). Trimming cost V 0 bases and J 9 bases, with 17 bases left between them. CDR3 length: 14 amino acids. Germline lookup yields CDR1 GTSNPN and CDR2 SVGIG (reference sequence).

The chain employs TRBV15 and TRBJ1-4; tentatively, D is TRBD1 (6 bases). V lost 4 bases to trimming and J lost 2 bases, with 8 bases between them. This CDR3 has 14 amino acids. CDR1 is LNHNV, CDR2 YYDKDF, per germline (reference sequence). The CDR3 loop reads CATSTRGTNEKLFF. The CDR3 DNA is TGTGCCACCAGCACTAGGGGGACTAATGAAAAACTGTTTTTT.

This clone came up many times. The chain recombines TRBV5-6 with TRBJ1-2, with 9 nucleotides matching TRBD1. The germline V gene has CDR1 SGHDT and CDR2 YYEEEE. Germline trimming cut 0 bases from V and 8 bases from J; bases unmatched to any gene: 5. The CDR3 is 14 residues long. CDR3 nucleotides: TGTGCCAGCAGCTTGGCCGGGACAGGGCACGGCTACACCTTC. As protein: CASSLAGTGHGYTF.

The chain employs TRBV7-2 and TRBJ2-3; D is perhaps TRBD2 (5 bases). The CDR3 is made up of 17 amino acids. Trimming removed 2 bases from V and 1 base from J, with 16 bases in between. The germline V gene has CDR1 SGHTA and CDR2 FQGNSA. The CDR3 sequence is CASSLTAGGEGTDTQYF. CDR3 in DNA: TGTGCCAGCAGCTTAACCGCGGGCGGAGAAGGCACAGATACGCAGTATTTT.

V is TRBV2 and J is TRBJ2-5; 8 bases fit TRBD1. Germline V CDR1 and CDR2: SNHLY, FYNNEI. The CDR3 has 14 amino acids. Germline trimming cut 4 bases from V and 5 bases from J; bases unmatched to any gene: 6. CDR3 in amino acids: CASSGDRGGETQYF. CDR3 DNA sequence: TGTGCCAGCAGTGGTGACAGGGGTGGGGAGACCCAGTACTTC.

This chain connects TRBV30 to TRBJ1-1; D call uncertain. V shed 2 bases and J shed 6 bases, with 7 bases lying between them. Germline loops: CDR1 GTSNPN, CDR2 SVGIG (reference sequence). This CDR3 has 11 residues. The CDR3 region is CAWSPRSEAFF. The DNA of the CDR3 is TGTGCCTGGAGTCCTCGGTCTGAAGCTTTCTTT. The full variable domain, completed using reference TRBV30 and TRBJ1-1, is SQTIHQWPATLVQPVGSPLSLECTVEGTSNPNLYWYRQAAGRGLQLLFYSVGIGQISSEVPQNLSASRPQDRQFILSSKKLLLSDSGFYLCAWSPRSEAFFGQGTRLTVV.

V is TRBV15 and J is TRBJ1-5, with a tentative D call TRBD1 (6 bases). Trimming stripped 4 bases from V and 2 bases from J, with 9 bases between. The CDR3 is 14 amino acids. Germline CDR1 is LNHNV and CDR2 is YYDKDF (reference sequence). The CDR3 sequence is CATSKTGGNQPQHF. The CDR3 DNA sequence: TGTGCCACCAGCAAGACAGGAGGCAATCAGCCCCAGCATTTT.